This entry features one T cell receptor (beta chain) sequence. Its antigen remains unknown. The data derive from a study of beta chain features in type 1 diabetes. General study points: Diminished insertions and augmented deletions at VDJ junctions characterized type 1 diabetes patients. PCR, the amplification step, might favor shorter templates, equally in patients and controls. Among all four CD4+ subsets, Type 1 diabetes patients had TCRB CDR3s that were moderately but significantly shorter.

Per the germline V gene, CDR1 is LGHNA and CDR2 is YSLEER. The length of the CDR3 is 19 residues. Trimming shortened V by 1 base and J by 3 bases, and 22 bases separated the two germline ends. Reverse transcription of all isolated RNA meant that expressed TCRB transcripts were sequenced. The data were produced by immunoSEQ multiplex PCR, yet TCRdb's version contains in-frame clones alone and is incomplete. The data hold 400,000 to 500,000 clones, with approximately 13% observed a single time. The V gene is TRBV4-3, the J gene TRBJ2-1; the D gene is possibly TRBD1 (6 bases). This clonotype was obtained from a man aged 25 to 40 in good health. What was sequenced was naive CD4+ T cells from blood. This CDR3 reads CASSQGSGVRKILYNEQFF. The CDR3 nucleotides are TGCGCCAGCAGCCAAGGGTCAGGGGTTCGGAAAATCCTCTACAATGAGCAGTTCTTC.